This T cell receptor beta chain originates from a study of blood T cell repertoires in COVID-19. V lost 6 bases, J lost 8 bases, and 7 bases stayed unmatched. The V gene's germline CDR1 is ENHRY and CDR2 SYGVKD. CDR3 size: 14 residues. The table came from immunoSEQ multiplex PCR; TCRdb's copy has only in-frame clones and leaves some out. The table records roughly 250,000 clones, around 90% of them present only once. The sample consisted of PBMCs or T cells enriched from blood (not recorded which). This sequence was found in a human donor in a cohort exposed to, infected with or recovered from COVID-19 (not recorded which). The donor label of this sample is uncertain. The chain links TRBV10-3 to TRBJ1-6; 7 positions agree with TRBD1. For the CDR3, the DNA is TGTGCCATCAGGAGACAGGGAATGGATTCACCCCTCCACTTT. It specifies CAIRRQGMDSPLHF.